This passage covers 19 T cell receptor beta chains from one sample sequenced in a study of blood T cell repertoires in COVID-19. Only in-frame clones appear in the TCRdb table, and some are missing; sequencing was by immunoSEQ multiplex PCR. The sample shows a few hundred thousand clones, approximately 87% of them seen only once. Sample: peripheral blood. The source of these receptors is a man in his 60s who had recovered from COVID-19.

The chain carries TRBV5-8 and TRBJ1-2, with D perhaps TRBD1 (6 bases). Germline loops: CDR1 SGHTS, CDR2 YDEGEE. V was pared by 6 bases and J by 0 bases, with 21 bases between. There are 17 residues in the CDR3. CDR3 sequence (DNA): TGTGCCAGCACGAGAAGAGGGGGATCAAATCCTAACTATGGCTACACCTTC. Its protein product is CASTRRGGSNPNYGYTF. The full variable domain, in which reference TRBV5-8 and TRBJ1-2 provide the parts outside the CDR3, is EAGVTQSPTHLIKTRGQQATLRCSPISGHTSVYWYQQALGLGLQFLLWYDEGEERNRGNFPPRFSGRQFPNYSSELNVNALELEDSALYLCASTRRGGSNPNYGYTFGSGTRLTVV.

The gene calls are TRBV30 and TRBJ1-4; 8 bases are shared with TRBD1. With 2 bases clipped from V and 5 bases from J, the junction kept 7 bases outside the gene matches. The CDR3 is made up of 15 amino acids. CDR1 and CDR2 from the germline V gene are GTSNPN and SVGIG (reference sequence). The CDR3 spells CAWSLLDRGNEKLFF. CDR3 sequence (DNA): TGTGCCTGGAGTTTACTCGACAGGGGAAATGAAAAACTGTTTTTT.

This chain connects TRBV5-1 to TRBJ2-1, with D perhaps TRBD1 (6 bases). The germline V and J ends were trimmed by 0 bases and 4 bases, with 11 bases remaining between them. The CDR3 sequence is 15 residues long. Germline CDR1 and CDR2: SGHRS and YFSETQ. This chain's CDR3 is CASSLEWGRYNEQFF. The DNA for the CDR3 is TGCGCCAGCAGCTTGGAATGGGGGCGATACAATGAGCAGTTCTTC.

J is TRBJ2-2 and V is TRBV2, with 8 nucleotides matching TRBD2. This CDR3 contains 15 residues. V lost 11 bases and J lost 2; bases outside the gene matches: 10. Germline V gene lookup returns CDR1 SNHLY and CDR2 FYNNEI. The CDR3 DNA reads TGTGCCGTAATGGGTAGCGGGGACAACACCGGGGAGCTGTTTTTT. Its translation is CAVMGSGDNTGELFF.

This clone turned up a few times. The chain has TRBV5-6 and TRBJ2-1; TRBD1 might be the D (5 bases). CDR3 length: 15 residues. Looked up from germline, CDR1 is SGHDT and CDR2 is YYEEEE. Trimming took off 6 bases at V and 2 bases at J, with 15 bases between the two ends. This CDR3 reads CASTPRQGTYNEQFF. CDR3 DNA: TGTGCCAGCACCCCTCGGCAGGGTACCTACAATGAGCAGTTCTTC.

The chain couples TRBV4-2 to TRBJ2-7; D call uncertain. Trimming cost V 2 bases and J 3 bases, with 8 bases left between them. This CDR3 region has 13 residues. Germline V gene data show CDR1 as LGHNA and CDR2 as YNFKEQ. The CDR3 DNA reads TGTGCCAGCAGCCAAACCAGTGGCTACGAGCAGTACTTC. Translating it yields CASSQTSGYEQYF.

This clone is a singleton in its sample. The J gene is TRBJ2-5, the V gene TRBV7-8, with 10 bases identical to TRBD1. Germline lookup yields CDR1 SGHVS and CDR2 FQNEAQ. This CDR3 is 21 amino acids long. J gave up 3 bases and V 2 bases, and 21 bases lay outside the gene matches. DNA for the CDR3: TGTGCCAGCAGCTTACCGACCGGGACAGGGGATATCGGGACTCCGAAAGAGACCCAGTACTTC. The encoded protein is CASSLPTGTGDIGTPKETQYF.

V and J are TRBV16 and TRBJ2-7; 7 bases line up with TRBD2. Trimming took 1 base from V and 0 from J; bases not matched to a gene: 3. Germline V gene sequence: CDR1 KGHSY, CDR2 FQNENV. CDR3 length: 15 amino acids. The CDR3 DNA reads as TGTGCCAGCAGCCAATTTCTAGCGGTCTCCTACGAGCAGTACTTC. Its translation is CASSQFLAVSYEQYF.

This rearrangement joins TRBV7-9 to TRBJ1-1; 9 bases agree with TRBD1. The CDR3 spans 15 residues. Germline loops: CDR1 SEHNR, CDR2 FQNEAQ (reference sequence). Germline trimming cut 5 bases from V and 5 bases from J; bases unmatched to any gene: 9. CDR3 region: CASSGRTGGRTEAFF. CDR3 nucleotides: TGTGCCAGCAGCGGTCGTACAGGGGGCAGGACTGAAGCTTTCTTT. The whole variable domain, filled in from reference TRBV7-9 and TRBJ1-1, reads DTGVSQNPRHKITKRGQNVTFRCDPISEHNRLYWYRQTLGQGPEFLTYFQNEAQLEKSRLLSDRFSAERPKGSFSTLEIQRTEQGDSAMYLCASSGRTGGRTEAFFGQGTRLTVV.

The chain combines TRBV18 with TRBJ1-1; the D gene is possibly TRBD1 (6 bases). The germline CDR1 and CDR2 sequences are KGHSH and LQKENI. V was trimmed by 4 bases and J by 1 base, leaving 13 bases between them. The CDR3 is 15 amino acids. DNA for the CDR3: TGTGCCAGCTCACGAAAACAGGGCGAGAACACTGAAGCTTTCTTT. Its protein is CASSRKQGENTEAFF.

V gene TRBV10-1 combines with J gene TRBJ1-1; D is unclear. Germline V lookup: CDR1 WNHNN, CDR2 SYGVQD (reference sequence). Between the trimmed V and J ends, which lost 0 bases and 5 bases, there was a span of 13 bases. This CDR3 has 15 residues. The CDR3: CASSESRGLGTEAFF. In DNA form, the CDR3 reads TGCGCCAGCAGTGAGTCCCGCGGCTTGGGTACTGAAGCTTTCTTT.

The V and J genes are TRBV4-1 and TRBJ2-1; 9 bases fit TRBD2. V dropped 8 bases and J dropped 4; count of bases not matched to a gene: 15. The CDR3 sequence is 17 residues long. The germline CDR1 and CDR2 sequences are MGHRA and YSYEKL. The CDR3 here is CASRSLSAGGTYNEQFF. The DNA of the CDR3 is TGCGCCAGCCGCTCTTTGTCAGCGGGAGGTACTTACAATGAGCAGTTCTTC.

This chain links TRBV3-1 (or the pseudogene TRBV3-2) with TRBJ1-2; 8 nucleotides line up with TRBD1. The trim removed 6 bases at V and 8 bases at J, leaving 8 bases unmatched. There are 13 residues in the CDR3. CDR1 is LGHDT and CDR2 is YNNKEL in the germline V gene (reference sequence). The CDR3 DNA reads as TGTGCCAGCAGTCAACAGGGGGTTAACGGCTACACCTTC. Amino acid sequence: CASSQQGVNGYTF.

V usage is TRBV5-1 and J usage is TRBJ2-3; 7 positions match TRBD2. The CDR3 totals 16 residues. The trim removed 3 bases at V and 2 bases at J, leaving 9 bases unmatched. The germline V gene has CDR1 SGHRS and CDR2 YFSETQ. CDR3 nucleotide sequence: TGCGCCAGCAGCTCCACCTTAGCGGGTCCCACAGATACGCAGTATTTT. This gives the protein CASSSTLAGPTDTQYF.

This chain links TRBV6-5 with TRBJ1-6; 7 bases line up with TRBD1. J gave up 10 bases and V 8 bases, and 5 bases lay outside the gene matches. Germline-derived CDR1 and CDR2 are MNHEY and SVGAGI. CDR3 length: 12 residues. CDR3 residues: CASRQGNSPLHF. The DNA of the CDR3 is TGTGCCAGCCGACAGGGTAACTCACCCCTCCACTTT.

The chain uses TRBV28 and TRBJ2-5, with 8 bases lining up with TRBD1. Germline V lookup: CDR1 MDHEN, CDR2 SYDVKM. J was trimmed by 2 bases and V by 3 bases; bases with no gene match: 2. The CDR3 length is 14 residues. As DNA, the CDR3 is TGTGCCAGCAGTTTTACAGGGGGACAAGAGACCCAGTACTTC. Translated: CASSFTGGQETQYF.

The rearrangement links TRBV4-2 to TRBJ2-7; 10 bases match TRBD1. Per germline, CDR1 LGHNA and CDR2 YNFKEQ. Trimming took 0 bases from V and 5 from J; bases not matched to a gene: 10. CDR3 length: 17 amino acids. CDR3 in amino acids: CASSQEGYGTGDHEQYF. CDR3 nucleotide sequence: TGTGCCAGCAGCCAAGAGGGGTATGGGACAGGGGACCACGAGCAGTACTTC.

The chain combines TRBV28 with TRBJ1-5; tentatively, D is TRBD1 (6 bases). The germline CDR1 and CDR2 sequences are MDHEN and SYDVKM. V was cut by 3 bases and J by 5 bases, with 11 bases left in between. The CDR3 runs to 14 residues. CDR3 DNA: TGTGCCAGCAGTTTGGGGGACACCTATCAGCCCCAGCATTTT. Its translation is CASSLGDTYQPQHF.

The rearrangement links TRBV6-5 to TRBJ2-7, with D possibly being TRBD2 (7 bases). Germline CDR1 MNHEY, CDR2 SVGAGI. Trimming took off 7 bases at V and 2 bases at J, with 15 bases between the two ends. The CDR3 is 14 amino acids. CDR3 sequence: CASTQTGGPYEQYF. As DNA, the CDR3 is TGTGCCAGCACCCAGACGGGGGGCCCCTACGAGCAGTACTTC.